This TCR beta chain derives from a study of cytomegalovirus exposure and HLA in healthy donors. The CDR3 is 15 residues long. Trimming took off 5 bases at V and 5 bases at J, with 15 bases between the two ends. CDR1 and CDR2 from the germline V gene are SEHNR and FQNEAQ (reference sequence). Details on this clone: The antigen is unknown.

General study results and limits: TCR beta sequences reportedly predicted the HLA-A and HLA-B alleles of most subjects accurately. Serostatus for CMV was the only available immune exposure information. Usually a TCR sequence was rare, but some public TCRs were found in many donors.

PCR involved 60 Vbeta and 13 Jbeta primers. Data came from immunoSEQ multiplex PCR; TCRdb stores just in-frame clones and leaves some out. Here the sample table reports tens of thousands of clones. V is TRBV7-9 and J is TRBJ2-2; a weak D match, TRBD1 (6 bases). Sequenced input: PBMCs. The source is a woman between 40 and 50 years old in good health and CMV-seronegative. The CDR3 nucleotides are TGTGCCAGCAGCCGACTGGACAGTCTTACCGGGGAGCTGTTTTTT. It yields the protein CASSRLDSLTGELFF.